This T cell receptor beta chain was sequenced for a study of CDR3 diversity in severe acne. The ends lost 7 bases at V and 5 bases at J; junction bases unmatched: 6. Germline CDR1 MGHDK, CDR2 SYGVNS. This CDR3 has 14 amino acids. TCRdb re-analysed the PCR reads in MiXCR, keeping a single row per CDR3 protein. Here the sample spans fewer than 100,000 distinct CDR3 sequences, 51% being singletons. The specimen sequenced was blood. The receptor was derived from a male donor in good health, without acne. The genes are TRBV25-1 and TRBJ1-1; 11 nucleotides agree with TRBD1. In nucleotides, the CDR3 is TGTGCCAGCACGCCGGGACAGGGGGTGACTGAAGCTTTCTTT. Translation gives CASTPGQGVTEAFF.